This T cell receptor beta chain stems from a study of T-cell memory formation after mild COVID-19. Study-wide results and caveats: Second-wave clones peaking on day 37 lacked confirmed SARS-CoV-2 specificity. Clones contracting over day 15 to 85 were CD4/CD8 balanced, with later expanders leaning CD4+. Several responding clones turned up in pre-infection memory, indicating that cross-reactive memory may have taken part.

This clonotype was counted a few times. The antigen is unknown. After 5'RACE with constant-segment primers, TCR alpha and TCR beta cDNA libraries carrying sample barcodes and UMIs were obtained. TCRdb passed the 5' RACE reads through MiXCR, listing each CDR3 protein once. The sample yields some 86,000 distinct CDR3 sequences, approximately 25% seen once. This CDR3 spans 15 amino acids. Germline-derived CDR1 and CDR2 are SGHRS and YFSETQ. V lost 4 bases to trimming and J lost 4 bases; unmatched junction nucleotides: 7. The receptor was isolated from a man younger than 35 who had mild COVID-19 (a few samples of this study predate the infection). Cell type and time point are not known. The rearrangement joins TRBV5-1 to TRBJ1-2; 10 bases are a match to TRBD1. Sample: PBMCs or a T cell subset sorted from them (not recorded which). CDR3 sequence: CASSRRDRGIYGYTF. Here the CDR3 DNA reads TGCGCCAGCAGCCGGCGGGACAGGGGAATCTATGGCTACACCTTC.